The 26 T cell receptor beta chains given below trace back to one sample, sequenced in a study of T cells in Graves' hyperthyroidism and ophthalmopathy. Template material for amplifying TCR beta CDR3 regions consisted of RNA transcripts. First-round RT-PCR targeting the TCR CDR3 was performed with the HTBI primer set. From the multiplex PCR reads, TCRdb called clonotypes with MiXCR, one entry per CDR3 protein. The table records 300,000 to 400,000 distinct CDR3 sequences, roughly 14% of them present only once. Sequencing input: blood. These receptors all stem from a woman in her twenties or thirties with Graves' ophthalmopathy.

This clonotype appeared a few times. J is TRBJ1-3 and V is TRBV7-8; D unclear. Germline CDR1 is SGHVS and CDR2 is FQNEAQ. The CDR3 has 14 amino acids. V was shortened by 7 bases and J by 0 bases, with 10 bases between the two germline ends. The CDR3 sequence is CASTERGSGNTIYF. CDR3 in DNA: TGTGCCAGCACGGAGCGGGGCTCTGGAAACACCATATATTTT.

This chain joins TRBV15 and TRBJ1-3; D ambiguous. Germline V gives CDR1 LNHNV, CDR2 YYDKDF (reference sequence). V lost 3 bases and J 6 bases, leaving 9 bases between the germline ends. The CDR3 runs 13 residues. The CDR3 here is CATSSGSENTIYF. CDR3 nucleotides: TGTGCCACCAGCAGCGGTTCGGAAAACACCATATATTTT.

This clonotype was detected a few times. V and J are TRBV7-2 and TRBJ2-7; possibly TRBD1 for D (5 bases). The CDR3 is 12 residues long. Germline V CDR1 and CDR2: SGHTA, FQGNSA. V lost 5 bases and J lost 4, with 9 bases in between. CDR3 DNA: TGTACCAGCAGCCTCCCAGGGTACGAGCAGTACTTC. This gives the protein CTSSLPGYEQYF.

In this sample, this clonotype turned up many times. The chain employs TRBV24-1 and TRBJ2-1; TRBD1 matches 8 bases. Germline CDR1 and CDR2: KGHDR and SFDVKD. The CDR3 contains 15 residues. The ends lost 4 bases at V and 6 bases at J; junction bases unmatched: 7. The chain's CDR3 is CATSDPGQVPNEQFF. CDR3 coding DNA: TGTGCCACCAGTGACCCGGGACAGGTACCCAATGAGCAGTTCTTC.

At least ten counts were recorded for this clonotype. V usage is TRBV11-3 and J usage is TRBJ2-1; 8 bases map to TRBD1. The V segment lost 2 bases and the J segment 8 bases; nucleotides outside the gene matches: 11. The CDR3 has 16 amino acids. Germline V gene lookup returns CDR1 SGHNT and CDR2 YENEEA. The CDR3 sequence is CASSLSGGGSGYEQFF. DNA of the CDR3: TGTGCCAGCAGCTTATCAGGGGGCGGATCGGGTTATGAGCAGTTCTTC.

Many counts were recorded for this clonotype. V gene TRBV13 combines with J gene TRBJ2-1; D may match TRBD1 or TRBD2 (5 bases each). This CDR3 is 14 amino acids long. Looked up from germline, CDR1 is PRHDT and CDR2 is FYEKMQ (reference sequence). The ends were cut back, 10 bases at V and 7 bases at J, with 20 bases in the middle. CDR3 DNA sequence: TGTGCCACCCCCTTGGGGCTAGCTCCAAATGAGCAGTTCTTC. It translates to CATPLGLAPNEQFF.

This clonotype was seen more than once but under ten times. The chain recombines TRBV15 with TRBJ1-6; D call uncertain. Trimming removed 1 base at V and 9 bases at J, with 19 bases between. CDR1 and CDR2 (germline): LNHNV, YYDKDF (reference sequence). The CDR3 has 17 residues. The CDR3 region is CATSRVGGNSHSSPLHF. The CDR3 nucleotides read TGTGCCACCAGCAGAGTGGGTGGGAATTCCCATAGTTCACCCCTCCACTTT.

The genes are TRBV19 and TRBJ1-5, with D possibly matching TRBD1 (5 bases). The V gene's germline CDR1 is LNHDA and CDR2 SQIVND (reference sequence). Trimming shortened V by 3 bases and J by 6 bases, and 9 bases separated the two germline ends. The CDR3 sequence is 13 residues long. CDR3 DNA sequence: TGTGCCAGTAGTATCGACAGTAGTCAGCCCCAGCATTTT. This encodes CASSIDSSQPQHF.

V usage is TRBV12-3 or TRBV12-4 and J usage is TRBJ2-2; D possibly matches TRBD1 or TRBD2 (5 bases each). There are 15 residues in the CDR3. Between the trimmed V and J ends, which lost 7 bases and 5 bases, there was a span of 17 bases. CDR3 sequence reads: CASNFLGEWTGELFF. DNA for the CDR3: TGTGCCAGCAATTTTCTGGGGGAATGGACCGGGGAGCTGTTTTTT.

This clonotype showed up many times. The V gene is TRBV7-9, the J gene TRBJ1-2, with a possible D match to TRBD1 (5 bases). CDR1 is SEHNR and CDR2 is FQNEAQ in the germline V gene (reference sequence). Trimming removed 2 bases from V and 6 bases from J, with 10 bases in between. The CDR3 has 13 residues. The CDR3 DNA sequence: TGTGCCAGCAGCTTAAAGGGGTTAAATGGCTACACCTTC. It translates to CASSLKGLNGYTF.

The CDR3 DNA follows: TGTGCCAGCAGCTCACCCCCTAGTGGGGTGGACACCGGGGAGCTGTTTTTT. This sequence encodes CASSSPPSGVDTGELFF. The chain is built from TRBV7-2 and TRBJ2-2; D gene unclear. Germline V gene data show CDR1 as SGHTA and CDR2 as FQGNSA. The CDR3 covers 17 residues. V lost 4 bases to trimming and J lost 3 bases, with 18 bases between them.

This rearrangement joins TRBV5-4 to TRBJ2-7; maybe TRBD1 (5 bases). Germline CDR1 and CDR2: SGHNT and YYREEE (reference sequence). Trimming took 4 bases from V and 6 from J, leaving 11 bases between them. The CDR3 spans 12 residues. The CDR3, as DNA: TGTGCCAGCAGCCCCACAGGTATCGAGCAGTACTTC. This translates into CASSPTGIEQYF.

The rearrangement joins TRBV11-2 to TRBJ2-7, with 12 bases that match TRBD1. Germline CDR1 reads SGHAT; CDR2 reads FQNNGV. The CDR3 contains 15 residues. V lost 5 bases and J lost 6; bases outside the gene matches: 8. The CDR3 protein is CASSRSGQGASEQYF. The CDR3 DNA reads TGTGCCAGCAGCCGATCGGGACAGGGGGCTTCCGAGCAGTACTTC.

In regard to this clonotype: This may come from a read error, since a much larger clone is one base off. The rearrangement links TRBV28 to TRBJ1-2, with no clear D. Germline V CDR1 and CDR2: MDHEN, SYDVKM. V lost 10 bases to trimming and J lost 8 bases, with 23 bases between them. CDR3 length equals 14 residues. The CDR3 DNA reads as TGTGCCATCATAGAAGGGAAATTCGGAAGCGGCTACACCTTC. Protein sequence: CAIIEGKFGSGYTF.

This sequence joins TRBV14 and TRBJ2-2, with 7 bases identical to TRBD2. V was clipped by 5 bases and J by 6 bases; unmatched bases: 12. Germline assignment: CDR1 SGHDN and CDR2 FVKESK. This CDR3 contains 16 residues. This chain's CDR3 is CASSATSPGLAGELFF. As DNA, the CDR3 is TGTGCCAGCAGCGCGACTAGCCCGGGCCTGGCCGGGGAGCTGTTTTTT. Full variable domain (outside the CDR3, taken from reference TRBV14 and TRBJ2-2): EAGVTQFPSHSVIEKGQTVTLRCDPISGHDNLYWYRRVMGKEIKFLLHFVKESKQDESGMPNNRFLAERTGGTYSTLKVQPAELEDSGVYFCASSATSPGLAGELFFGEGSRLTVL.

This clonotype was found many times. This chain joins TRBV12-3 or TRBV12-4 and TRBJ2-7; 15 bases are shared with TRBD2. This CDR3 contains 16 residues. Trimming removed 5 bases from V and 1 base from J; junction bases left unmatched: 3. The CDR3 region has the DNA TGTGCCAGCAGTCCCGGGACTAGCGGGGGGTCCTACGAGCAGTACTTC. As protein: CASSPGTSGGSYEQYF.

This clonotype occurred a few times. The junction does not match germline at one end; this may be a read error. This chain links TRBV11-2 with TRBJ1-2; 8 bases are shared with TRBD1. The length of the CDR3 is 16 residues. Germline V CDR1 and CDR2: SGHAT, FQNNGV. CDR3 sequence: CASSFGQGRSFYGCTF. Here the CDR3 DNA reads TGTGCCAGCAGCTTTGGACAGGGACGATCGTTTTATGGCTGCACCTTC.

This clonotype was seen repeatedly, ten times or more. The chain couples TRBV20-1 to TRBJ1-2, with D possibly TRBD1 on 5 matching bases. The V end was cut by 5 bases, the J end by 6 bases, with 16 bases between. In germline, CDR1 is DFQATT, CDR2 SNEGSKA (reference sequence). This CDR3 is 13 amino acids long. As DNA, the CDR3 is TGCAGTGCTTCAGGGTCGGTTAGTAATGGCTACACCTTC. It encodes CSASGSVSNGYTF.

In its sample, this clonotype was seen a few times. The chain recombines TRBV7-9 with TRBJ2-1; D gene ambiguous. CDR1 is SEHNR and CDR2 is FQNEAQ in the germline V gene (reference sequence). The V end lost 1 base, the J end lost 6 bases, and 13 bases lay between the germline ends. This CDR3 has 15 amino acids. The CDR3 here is CASSLELRTANEQFF. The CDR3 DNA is TGTGCCAGCAGCTTAGAGCTTAGAACCGCCAATGAGCAGTTCTTC.

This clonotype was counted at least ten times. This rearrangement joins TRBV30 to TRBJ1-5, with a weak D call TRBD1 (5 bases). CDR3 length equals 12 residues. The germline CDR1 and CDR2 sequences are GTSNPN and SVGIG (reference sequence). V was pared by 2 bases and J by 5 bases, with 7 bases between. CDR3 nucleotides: TGTGCCTGGAGTCTGGGGGATCAGCCCCAGCATTTT. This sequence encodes CAWSLGDQPQHF. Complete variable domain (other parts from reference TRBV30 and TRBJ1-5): SQTIHQWPATLVQPVGSPLSLECTVEGTSNPNLYWYRQAAGRGLQLLFYSVGIGQISSEVPQNLSASRPQDRQFILSSKKLLLSDSGFYLCAWSLGDQPQHFGDGTRLSIL.

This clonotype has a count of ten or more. CDR3 in DNA: TGTGCCAGCACTGTTCATGGGAGCAATCAGCCCCAGCATTTT. Protein product: CASTVHGSNQPQHF. The rearrangement uses TRBV12-3 or TRBV12-4 and TRBJ1-5; D gene uncertain. The CDR3 runs 14 residues. Trimming stripped 7 bases from V and 1 base from J, with 11 bases between.

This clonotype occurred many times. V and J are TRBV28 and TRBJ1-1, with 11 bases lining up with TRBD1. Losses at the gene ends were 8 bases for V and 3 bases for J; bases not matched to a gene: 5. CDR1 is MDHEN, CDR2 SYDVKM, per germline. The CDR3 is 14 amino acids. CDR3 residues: CASLDRGLDTEAFF. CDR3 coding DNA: TGTGCCAGCTTGGACAGGGGGCTCGACACTGAAGCTTTCTTT.

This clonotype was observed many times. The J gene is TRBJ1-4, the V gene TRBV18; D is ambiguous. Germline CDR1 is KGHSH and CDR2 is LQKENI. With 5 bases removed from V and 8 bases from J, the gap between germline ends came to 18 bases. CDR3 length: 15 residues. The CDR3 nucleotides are TGTGCCAGCTCAGCAGAGAAGGGTCGGTGGGAAAAACTGTTTTTT. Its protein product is CASSAEKGRWEKLFF.

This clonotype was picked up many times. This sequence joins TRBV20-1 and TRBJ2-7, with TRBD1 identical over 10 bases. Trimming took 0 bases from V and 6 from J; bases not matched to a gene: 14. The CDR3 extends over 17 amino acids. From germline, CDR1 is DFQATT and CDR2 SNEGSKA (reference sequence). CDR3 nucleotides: TGCAGTGCTAGAGATCTGAGGGACAGGGGACAAGTACTCGAGCAGTACTTC. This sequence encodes CSARDLRDRGQVLEQYF.

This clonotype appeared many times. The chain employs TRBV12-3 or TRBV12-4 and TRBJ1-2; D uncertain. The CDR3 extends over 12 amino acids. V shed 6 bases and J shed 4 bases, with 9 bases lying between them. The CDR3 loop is CASSGGPYGYTF. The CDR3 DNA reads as TGTGCCAGCAGCGGAGGTCCCTATGGCTACACCTTC.

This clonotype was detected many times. The CDR3 here is CASSVEPTGSVYNEQFF. The CDR3 DNA reads TGTGCCAGCAGCGTGGAACCGACAGGGTCAGTTTACAATGAGCAGTTCTTC. The V and J genes are TRBV11-2 and TRBJ2-1; 7 nucleotides align to TRBD1. The germline V gene has CDR1 SGHAT and CDR2 FQNNGV. Trimming took 5 bases from V and 4 from J; bases not matched to a gene: 14. The CDR3 sequence is 17 residues long.